This T cell receptor beta chain was observed in a study of T cell repertoires in cytomegalovirus infection. Study-wide results and caveats: Individuals carrying CMV plus the relevant HLA were identified by cumulative frequency of public TCR beta families.

Comments on this clonotype: As yet, its antigen is unknown.

CDR3 length: 13 amino acids. V gave up 7 bases and J gave up 4 bases; unmatched junction bases: 4. CDR1 and CDR2 from the germline V gene are SQVTM and ANQGSEA. One entry per CDR3 protein results from TCRdb running MiXCR on the reads. Among some 300,000 distinct CDR3 sequences listed, approximately 13% were seen once. The specimen was PBMCs. The V gene is TRBV29-1, the J gene TRBJ2-7, with 13 bases identical to TRBD2. This clonotype was sampled from a human donor in good health (CMV status not recorded). Some clones in this sample may be carry-over from other donors' samples. The CDR3 bases are TGCAGCGGGCAGACTAGCGGGAGGTACGAGCAGTACTTC. Its protein is CSGQTSGRYEQYF.